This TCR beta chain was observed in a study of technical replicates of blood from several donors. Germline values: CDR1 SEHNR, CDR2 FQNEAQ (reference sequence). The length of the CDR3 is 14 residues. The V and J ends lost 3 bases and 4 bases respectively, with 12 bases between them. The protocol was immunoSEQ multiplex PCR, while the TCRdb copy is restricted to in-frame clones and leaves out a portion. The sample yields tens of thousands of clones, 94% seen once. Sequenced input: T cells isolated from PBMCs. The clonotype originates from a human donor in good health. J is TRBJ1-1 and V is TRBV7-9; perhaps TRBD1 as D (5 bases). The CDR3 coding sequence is TGTGCCAGCAGCTTGTCCCAGGGCGGCACTGAAGCTTTCTTT. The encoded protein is CASSLSQGGTEAFF.